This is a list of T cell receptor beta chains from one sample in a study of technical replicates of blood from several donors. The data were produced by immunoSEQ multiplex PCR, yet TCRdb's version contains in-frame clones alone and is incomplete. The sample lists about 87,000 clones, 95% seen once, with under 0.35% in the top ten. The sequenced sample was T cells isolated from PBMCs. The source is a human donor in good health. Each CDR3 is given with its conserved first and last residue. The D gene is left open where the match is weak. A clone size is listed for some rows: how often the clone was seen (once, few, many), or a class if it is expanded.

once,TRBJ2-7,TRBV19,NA,CASAHSGSGEQYF,TGTGCCAGTGCCCACTCTGGCTCGGGAGAGCAGTACTTC
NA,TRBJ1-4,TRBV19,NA,CASNQRSRTNEKLFF,TGTGCCAGTAATCAACGGAGTAGGACTAATGAAAAACTGTTTTTT
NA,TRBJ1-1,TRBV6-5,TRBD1,CASRQGAAEAFF,TGTGCCAGCAGACAGGGGGCCGCTGAAGCTTTCTTT
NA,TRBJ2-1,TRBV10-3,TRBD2,CAISDGLAGVVEQFF,TGTGCCATCAGTGATGGTCTAGCGGGAGTTGTTGAGCAGTTCTTC
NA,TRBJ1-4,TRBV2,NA,CASSEGFSTNEKLFF,TGTGCCAGCAGTGAAGGTTTCTCAACTAATGAAAAACTGTTTTTT
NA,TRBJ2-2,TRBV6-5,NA,CASSVQEHFTGELFF,TGTGCCAGCAGTGTGCAGGAACACTTCACCGGGGAGCTGTTTTTT
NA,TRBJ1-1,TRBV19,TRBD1,CASSIGDRRGNTEAFF,TGTGCCAGTAGTATCGGGGACAGGAGGGGGAACACTGAAGCTTTCTTT
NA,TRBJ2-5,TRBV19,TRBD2,CASSTAGAETQYF,TGTGCCAGTAGTACAGCGGGAGCAGAGACCCAGTACTTC
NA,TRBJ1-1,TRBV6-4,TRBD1,CASSEQGHTEAFF,TGTGCCAGCAGTGAACAGGGGCACACTGAAGCTTTCTTT
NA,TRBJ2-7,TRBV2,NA,CASSEGRGAPYEQYF,TGTGCCAGCAGTGAAGGCCGGGGGGCCCCCTACGAGCAGTACTTC
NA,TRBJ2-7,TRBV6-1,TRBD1,CASREQTGVYEQYF,TGTGCCAGCAGGGAGCAAACAGGGGTCTACGAGCAGTACTTC
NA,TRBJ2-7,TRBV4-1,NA,CASSQLVSYEQYF,TGCGCCAGCAGCCAGCTGGTTAGCTACGAGCAGTACTTC
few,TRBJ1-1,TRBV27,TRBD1,CASRQGARAEAFF,TGTGCCAGCAGGCAGGGGGCGAGGGCTGAAGCTTTCTTT
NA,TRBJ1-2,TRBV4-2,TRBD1,CASSHEPGQGSLGYTF,TGTGCCAGCAGCCATGAACCGGGACAGGGAAGTTTGGGCTACACCTTC
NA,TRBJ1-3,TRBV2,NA,CASSPQAGSGNTIYF,TGTGCCAGCAGCCCCCAGGCCGGCTCTGGAAACACCATATATTTT
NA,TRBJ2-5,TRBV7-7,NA,CASSSGETQYF,TGTGCTAGCAGCTCGGGTGAGACCCAGTACTTC
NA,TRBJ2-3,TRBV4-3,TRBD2,CASSTGTSGYTQYF,TGCGCCAGCTCCACCGGGACTAGTGGTTATACGCAGTATTTT
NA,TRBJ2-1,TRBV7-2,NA,CASSFGAGYNEQFF,TGTGCCAGCAGCTTCGGGGCGGGGTACAATGAGCAGTTCTTC
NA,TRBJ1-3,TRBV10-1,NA,CASRGSGTNTIYF,TGCGCCAGCAGGGGATCGGGGACTAACACCATATATTTT
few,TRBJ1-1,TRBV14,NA,CASSQVRVTEAFF,TGTGCCAGCAGCCAAGTCAGGGTCACTGAAGCTTTCTTT
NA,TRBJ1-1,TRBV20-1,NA,CSAPGNTEAFF,TGCAGTGCTCCAGGGAACACTGAAGCTTTCTTT
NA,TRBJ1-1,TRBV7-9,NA,CASSPDSLTEAFF,TGTGCCAGCAGCCCTGACAGCCTAACTGAAGCTTTCTTT
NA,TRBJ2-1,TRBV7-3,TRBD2,CASSLGGTSQFF,TGTGCCAGCAGCTTGGGTGGGACTAGTCAGTTCTTC
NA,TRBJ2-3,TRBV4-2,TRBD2,CASSLQTSGRTIADTQYF,TGTGCCAGCAGCCTCCAAACTAGCGGGAGGACTATAGCAGATACGCAGTATTTT
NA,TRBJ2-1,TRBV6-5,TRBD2,CASSYRAGDLYNEQFF,TGTGCCAGCAGTTACAGAGCGGGGGACCTATACAATGAGCAGTTCTTC
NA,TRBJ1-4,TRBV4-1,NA,CASSQVLATNEKLFF,TGCGCCAGCAGCCAAGTCCTTGCAACTAATGAAAAACTGTTTTTT
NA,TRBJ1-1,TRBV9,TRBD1,CASSDGQVTEAFF,TGTGCCAGCAGCGATGGACAGGTCACTGAAGCTTTCTTT
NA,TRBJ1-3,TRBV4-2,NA,CASSQGPTGSSGNTIYF,TGTGCCAGCAGCCAAGGCCCCACAGGTTCCTCTGGAAACACCATATATTTT
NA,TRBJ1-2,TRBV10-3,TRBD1,CAISEWTGADYGYTF,TGTGCCATCAGTGAATGGACAGGGGCGGACTATGGCTACACCTTC
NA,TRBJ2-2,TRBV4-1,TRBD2,CASSPWGRELNGELFF,TGCGCCAGCAGCCCCTGGGGGAGGGAGTTGAACGGGGAGCTGTTTTTT
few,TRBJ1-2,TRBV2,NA,CASSYPGLYGYTF,TGTGCCAGCAGTTACCCAGGTCTCTATGGCTACACCTTC
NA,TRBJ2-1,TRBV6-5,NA,CASRETDSSYNEQFF,TGTGCCAGCAGAGAGACTGATAGCTCCTACAATGAGCAGTTCTTC
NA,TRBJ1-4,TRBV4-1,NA,CASSQEGTGLGEKLFF,TGCGCCAGCAGCCAAGAAGGAACAGGGTTAGGCGAAAAACTGTTTTTT
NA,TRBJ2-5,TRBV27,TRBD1,CASSLGQGKTQYF,TGTGCCAGCAGTTTAGGACAGGGAAAGACCCAGTACTTC
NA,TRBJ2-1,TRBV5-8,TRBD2,CARPERETYNEQFF,TGTGCCAGACCTGAGCGGGAGACCTACAATGAGCAGTTCTTC
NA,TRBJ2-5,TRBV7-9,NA,CASSLEAGLYQETQYF,TGTGCCAGCAGCTTAGAGGCGGGACTGTACCAAGAGACCCAGTACTTC
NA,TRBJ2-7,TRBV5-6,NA,CASSLGNSYVEQYF,TGTGCCAGCAGCTTGGGAAATTCCTACGTGGAGCAGTACTTC
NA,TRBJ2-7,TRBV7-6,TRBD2,CASSFRREMPHEQYF,TGTGCCAGCAGCTTCCGGCGGGAGATGCCTCACGAGCAGTACTTC
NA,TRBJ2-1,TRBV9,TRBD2,CASNEQGLAVNEQFF,TGTGCCAGCAACGAACAGGGACTAGCAGTTAATGAGCAGTTCTTC
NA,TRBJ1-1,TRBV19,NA,CASSIRVGTEAFF,TGTGCCAGTAGTATTCGGGTGGGCACTGAAGCTTTCTTT
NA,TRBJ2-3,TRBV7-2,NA,CASSLVSGRTDTQYF,TGTGCCAGCAGCTTAGTTAGCGGCCGCACAGATACGCAGTATTTT
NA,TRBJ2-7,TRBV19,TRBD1,CASSVGQDNYEQYF,TGTGCCAGTAGTGTGGGACAGGATAACTACGAGCAGTACTTC
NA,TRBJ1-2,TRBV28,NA,CASSFFRGMDGYTF,TGTGCCAGCAGTTTCTTCAGGGGAATGGATGGCTACACCTTC
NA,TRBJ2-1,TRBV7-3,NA,CASSLSGNNNEQFF,TGTGCCAGCAGCTTAAGCGGGAACAACAATGAGCAGTTCTTC
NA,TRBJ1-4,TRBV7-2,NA,CASSFGGRVVEKLFF,TGTGCCAGCAGCTTCGGGGGGCGTGTTGTTGAAAAACTGTTTTTT
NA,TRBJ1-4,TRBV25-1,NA,CASSESGANEKLFF,TGTGCCAGCAGTGAGTCAGGGGCTAATGAAAAACTGTTTTTT
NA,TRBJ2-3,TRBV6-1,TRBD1,CASIQGQGDTQYF,TGTGCCAGCATACAGGGGCAGGGAGATACGCAGTATTTT
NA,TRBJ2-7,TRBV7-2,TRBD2,CASSLAKLAGVYEQYF,TGTGCCAGCAGCTTAGCTAAACTAGCGGGAGTGTACGAGCAGTACTTC
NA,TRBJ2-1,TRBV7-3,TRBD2,CASSPGSGSSYNEQFF,TGTGCCAGCAGCCCGGGGAGCGGGAGCTCCTACAATGAGCAGTTCTTC
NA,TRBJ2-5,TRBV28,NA,CASIIRDTQETQYF,TGTGCCAGCATTATCCGGGACACCCAAGAGACCCAGTACTTC
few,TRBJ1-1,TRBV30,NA,CAWSVAFSTEAFF,TGTGCCTGGAGTGTTGCCTTCAGCACTGAAGCTTTCTTT